The 10 T cell receptor beta chains given below trace back to one sample, sequenced in a study of shared clonotypes between healthy human individuals. Terminally differentiated effector memory CD45RA+ cells were excluded from the naive CD8 cells, which were CD45RO-negative and positively selected for CCR7. Clones were read by immunoSEQ multiplex PCR, and TCRdb kept only the in-frame ones, dropping some. The table has about 800,000 clones, roughly 96% seen once. Specimen: naive CD8+ T cells sorted from blood. The receptor set was obtained from a man aged 25-40 years in good health.

The chain uses TRBV2 and TRBJ2-7; D possibly corresponds to TRBD1 (6 bases). The CDR3 spans 15 residues. The V end was cut by 0 bases, the J end by 12 bases, with 21 bases between. Per germline, CDR1 SNHLY and CDR2 FYNNEI. In DNA form, the CDR3 reads TGTGCCAGCAGTGAAGCGCAGGAGTTCGGAACAGGGATGTACTTC. This sequence encodes CASSEAQEFGTGMYF.

The J gene is TRBJ2-7, the V gene TRBV6-5; D gene unclear. V lost 0 bases and J 4 bases, leaving 16 bases between the germline ends. Germline CDR1 MNHEY, CDR2 SVGAGI. The CDR3 covers 16 residues. CDR3 bases: TGTGCCAGCAGTTACTCTAATGGTCTTAAGGCTTACGAGCAGTACTTC. This sequence encodes CASSYSNGLKAYEQYF.

V is TRBV7-6 and J is TRBJ2-7, with 8 bases lining up with TRBD1. CDR3 size: 16 residues. Germline V gives CDR1 SGHVS, CDR2 FNYEAQ. The V segment lost 4 bases and the J segment 0 bases; nucleotides outside the gene matches: 8. CDR3 sequence (DNA): TGTGCCAGCAGCTCCGCGGGACAGGACGGCTCCTACGAGCAGTACTTC. This encodes CASSSAGQDGSYEQYF.

The chain carries TRBV7-8 and TRBJ1-2, with D maybe TRBD1 (6 bases). Per germline, CDR1 SGHVS and CDR2 FQNEAQ. The CDR3 runs to 15 residues. Trimming removed 5 bases from V and 6 bases from J, with 19 bases in between. The CDR3 DNA reads TGTGCCAGCAGCCGTCAACGTACAGGGTCGGATGGCTACACCTTC. It codes for CASSRQRTGSDGYTF.

This rearrangement joins TRBV27 to TRBJ2-7; D ambiguous. V was cut by 5 bases and J by 3 bases, with 11 bases left in between. CDR1 is MNHEY and CDR2 is SMNVEV in the germline V gene (reference sequence). This CDR3 contains 13 residues. CDR3 sequence reads: CASSTVGFYEQYF. The CDR3 nucleotides read TGTGCCAGCAGTACCGTTGGGTTCTACGAGCAGTACTTC.

This clone occurred once. The chain has TRBV18 and TRBJ2-2, with TRBD2 as a possible D gene (6 bases). Trimming took 1 base from V and 6 from J, leaving 6 bases between them. From germline, CDR1 is KGHSH and CDR2 LQKENI. This CDR3 region has 13 residues. Here the CDR3 DNA reads TGTGCCAGCTCACCACGGGGGGCCGGGGAGCTGTTTTTT. Residues: CASSPRGAGELFF.

This clone was picked up one time. The chain employs TRBV28 and TRBJ2-5; D is perhaps TRBD2 (6 bases). Germline CDR1 is MDHEN and CDR2 is SYDVKM. V dropped 11 bases and J dropped 0 bases, with 16 bases sitting between them. The CDR3 contains 14 residues. The CDR3 sequence: CACLEAGNQETQYF. The CDR3 coding sequence is TGTGCCTGCCTAGAGGCGGGGAACCAAGAGACCCAGTACTTC. Full variable domain (remainder filled in from reference TRBV28 and TRBJ2-5): DVKVTQSSRYLVKRTGEKVFLECVQDMDHENMFWYRQDPGLGLRLIYFSYDVKMKEKGDIPEGYSVSREKKERFSLILESASTNQTSMYLCACLEAGNQETQYFGPGTRLLVL.

CDR3 loop: CASSFSYQGKDEQYF. The CDR3 DNA reads as TGTGCCAGCAGCTTTAGCTACCAGGGCAAGGACGAGCAGTACTTC. The V gene is TRBV5-6, the J gene TRBJ2-7; D perhaps matches TRBD1 (5 bases). Germline CDR1 reads SGHDT; CDR2 reads YYEEEE. V lost 2 bases and J lost 5, with 17 bases in between. The CDR3 is 15 amino acids.

The chain has TRBV27 and TRBJ2-3, with a possible D match to TRBD1 (5 bases). CDR1 is MNHEY, CDR2 SMNVEV, per germline (reference sequence). With 8 bases removed from V and 5 bases from J, the gap between germline ends came to 20 bases. The CDR3 has 15 amino acids. CDR3 loop: CASSGFRGPLDTQYF. For the CDR3, the DNA is TGTGCCAGCTCAGGTTTTAGGGGTCCTTTAGATACGCAGTATTTT.

The genes are TRBV11-2 and TRBJ2-1; TRBD1 aligns across 9 bases. From germline, CDR1 is SGHAT and CDR2 FQNNGV. The junction had 11 bases not matched to a gene; V was cut back by 7 bases and J by 1 base. The CDR3 sequence is 17 residues long. This CDR3 is CASTPRRDRASYNEQFF. The DNA of the CDR3 is TGTGCCAGCACCCCACGCCGGGACAGGGCTTCCTACAATGAGCAGTTCTTC.